The 23 T cell receptor beta chains presented below share a single source sample, sequenced in a study of identical twins. TCRdb re-derived calls from the 5' RACE reads in MiXCR, one entry per CDR3 protein. The sample holds 200,000 or so distinct CDR3 sequences, more than 15% seen once. These data were also filed under a second study, of T cells expressing NK-cell markers.

What was sequenced was CD8+ T cells sorted from blood. All receptors come from a young woman in good health.

This clonotype was detected only a few times. The rearrangement joins TRBV12-3 or TRBV12-4 to TRBJ1-1, with TRBD1 matching 8 bases. V gave up 5 bases and J gave up 12 bases; unmatched junction bases: 8. This CDR3 has 12 amino acids. CDR3 sequence (DNA): TGTGCCAGCAGTAGGGACAGGATCAGAACTTTCTTT. Translating gives CASSRDRIRTFF.

The rearrangement uses TRBV12-3 or TRBV12-4 and TRBJ2-4; D perhaps matches TRBD2 (6 bases). This CDR3 spans 11 amino acids. Trimming removed 3 bases at V and 12 bases at J, with 9 bases between. CDR3 nucleotide sequence: TGTGCCAGCAGTTTCGGGAGTAGTCAGTACTTC. It encodes CASSFGSSQYF.

This clonotype was observed a handful of times. V usage is TRBV20-1 and J usage is TRBJ2-1; 9 bases fit TRBD2. The CDR3 sequence is 15 residues long. Germline CDR1 and CDR2: DFQATT and SNEGSKA (reference sequence). J was trimmed by 5 bases and V by 7 bases; bases with no gene match: 12. The CDR3: CSGSPLAGLNNEQFF. The CDR3 nucleotides are TGCAGTGGGTCCCCGCTAGCGGGACTGAACAATGAGCAGTTCTTC.

The chain employs TRBV2 and TRBJ2-1; no reliable D call. The CDR3 runs 13 residues. The germline V gene has CDR1 SNHLY and CDR2 FYNNEI. V dropped 2 bases and J dropped 4 bases, with 6 bases sitting between them. The CDR3 loop is CASSEYGYNEQFF. The CDR3 DNA sequence: TGTGCCAGCAGTGAATATGGTTACAATGAGCAGTTCTTC.

This clonotype was picked up many times. This chain connects TRBV5-1 to TRBJ2-1; 10 nucleotides line up with TRBD2. The ends lost 4 bases at V and 2 bases at J; junction bases unmatched: 9. This CDR3 has 17 residues. From germline, CDR1 is SGHRS and CDR2 YFSETQ. Written as DNA, the CDR3 is TGCGCCAGCAGCGGGATAGCGGGGGGCCTCGCCTACAATGAGCAGTTCTTC. This sequence encodes CASSGIAGGLAYNEQFF.

There are a few counts of this clonotype. The chain recombines TRBV7-9 with TRBJ2-1; 10 bases line up with TRBD2. V lost 0 bases to trimming and J lost 15 bases; unmatched junction nucleotides: 11. CDR1 SEHNR and CDR2 FQNEAQ come from the germline V gene (reference sequence). The length of the CDR3 is 15 residues. CDR3 protein: CASSLASASGSLVFF. CDR3 nucleotide sequence: TGTGCCAGCAGCTTAGCGTCAGCTAGCGGGAGCTTGGTGTTCTTC. Full variable domain (remainder filled in from reference TRBV7-9 and TRBJ2-1): DTGVSQNPRHKITKRGQNVTFRCDPISEHNRLYWYRQTLGQGPEFLTYFQNEAQLEKSRLLSDRFSAERPKGSFSTLEIQRTEQGDSAMYLCASSLASASGSLVFFGPGTRLTVL.

The chain joins TRBV5-6 to TRBJ1-2; D gene ambiguous. The CDR3 is 14 amino acids. V was trimmed by 0 bases and J by 4 bases, leaving 10 bases between them. Germline V CDR1 and CDR2: SGHDT, YYEEEE. The CDR3 region is CASSLGAVPYGYTF. The CDR3 region has the DNA TGTGCCAGCAGCTTGGGAGCAGTACCCTATGGCTACACCTTC.

This clonotype came up many times. The genes are TRBV7-9 and TRBJ1-3; 10 nucleotides agree with TRBD1. The V gene's germline CDR1 is SEHNR and CDR2 FQNEAQ (reference sequence). V gave up 5 bases and J gave up 1 base; unmatched junction bases: 5. The CDR3 is 16 amino acids. In DNA, the CDR3 is TGTGCCAGCAGCCTAGGGACAGGGGCTTCTGGAAACACCATATATTTT. This translates into CASSLGTGASGNTIYF. The full variable domain, rest sourced from reference TRBV7-9 and TRBJ1-3, is DTGVSQNPRHKITKRGQNVTFRCDPISEHNRLYWYRQTLGQGPEFLTYFQNEAQLEKSRLLSDRFSAERPKGSFSTLEIQRTEQGDSAMYLCASSLGTGASGNTIYFGEGSWLTVV.

This clonotype was observed at least ten times. The CDR3 loop is CASSTSGRSSYNEQFF. CDR3 sequence (DNA): TGTGCCAGCAGCACCAGCGGGAGGTCGTCCTACAATGAGCAGTTCTTC. V and J are TRBV7-2 and TRBJ2-1; 9 nucleotides line up with TRBD2. The CDR3 is 16 amino acids. Trimming removed 5 bases from V and 1 base from J; junction bases left unmatched: 6. Germline V gene sequence: CDR1 SGHTA, CDR2 FQGNSA.

This clonotype has a handful of counts. The chain links TRBV30 to TRBJ1-1; a weak D match, TRBD1 (5 bases). The CDR3 is made up of 14 amino acids. In germline, CDR1 is GTSNPN, CDR2 SVGIG (reference sequence). Trimming removed 3 bases from V and 2 bases from J, with 13 bases in between. CDR3 loop: CAWRWGDCNTEAFF. The CDR3 nucleotides are TGTGCCTGGAGATGGGGGGACTGTAACACTGAAGCTTTCTTT.

The V gene is TRBV20-1, the J gene TRBJ2-3; tentatively, D is TRBD1 (6 bases). This CDR3 is 16 amino acids long. Germline V gives CDR1 DFQATT, CDR2 SNEGSKA (reference sequence). V was cut by 2 bases and J by 0 bases, with 15 bases left in between. This CDR3 reads CSARIGTPPSTDTQYF. CDR3 DNA: TGCAGTGCTAGAATAGGGACACCCCCTAGCACAGATACGCAGTATTTT.

This clonotype was observed many times. This chain links TRBV6-4 with TRBJ2-3; possibly TRBD1 for D (6 bases). This CDR3 contains 14 residues. The V end lost 3 bases, the J end lost 4 bases, and 11 bases lay between the germline ends. Germline loops: CDR1 MRHNA, CDR2 SNTAGT. The CDR3 DNA sequence: TGTGCCAGCAGTGAAGCAGGGGATGCAGATACGCAGTATTTT. It yields the protein CASSEAGDADTQYF.

This rearrangement joins TRBV10-3 to TRBJ2-5; 8 bases align to TRBD1. The germline V gene encodes CDR1 ENHRY and CDR2 SYGVKD. The V and J ends lost 4 bases and 2 bases, in that order; junction bases with no gene match: 0. The CDR3 is 13 amino acids. The CDR3 loop reads CAISGQGQETQYF. In DNA, the CDR3 is TGTGCCATCAGTGGACAGGGGCAAGAGACCCAGTACTTC.

The chain is built from TRBV6-5 and TRBJ1-2; 9 bases map to TRBD1. Looked up from germline, CDR1 is MNHEY and CDR2 is SVGAGI. The CDR3 is 15 residues long. With V trimmed by 0 bases and J by 4 bases, 3 bases remained unmatched. This CDR3 reads CASSYSTGGGYGYTF. DNA of the CDR3: TGTGCCAGCAGTTACTCGACAGGGGGAGGCTATGGCTACACCTTC.

This chain links TRBV2 with TRBJ2-7; TRBD2 matches at 10 bases. After removal of 1 base from V and 2 bases from J, the junction contained 2 bases not matched to a gene. The V gene's germline CDR1 is SNHLY and CDR2 FYNNEI. The CDR3 has 15 residues. CDR3 protein: CASSEVSGGAYEQYF. CDR3 bases: TGTGCCAGCAGTGAAGTAAGCGGGGGGGCCTACGAGCAGTACTTC.

DNA of the CDR3: TGTGCCAGCAGCTCGGAGGGGGTCAGCCAGCCCCAGCATTTT. It is translated as CASSSEGVSQPQHF. The chain links TRBV7-9 to TRBJ1-5; perhaps TRBD1 as D (6 bases). Between the trimmed V and J ends, which lost 4 bases and 7 bases, there was a span of 14 bases. Germline values: CDR1 SEHNR, CDR2 FQNEAQ (reference sequence). The CDR3 length is 14 residues.

This chain joins TRBV3-1 and TRBJ2-3; no reliable D call. CDR3 length: 13 amino acids. V lost 1 base, J lost 4 bases, and 6 bases lay in between. Per the germline V gene, CDR1 is LGHDT and CDR2 is YNNKEL (reference sequence). Here the CDR3 DNA reads TGTGCCAGCAGCCAAGCCCGGGCAGATACGCAGTATTTT. Protein: CASSQARADTQYF.

This clonotype was seen a handful of times. The gene calls are TRBV12-3 or TRBV12-4 and TRBJ2-1; tentatively, D is TRBD1 (6 bases). V was pared by 5 bases and J by 9 bases, with 17 bases between. This CDR3 is 14 amino acids long. CDR3 in amino acids: CASSPLIQGSEQFF. The CDR3 DNA is TGTGCCAGCAGTCCACTTATTCAGGGGTCTGAGCAGTTCTTC.

This clonotype turned up a few times. The chain carries TRBV29-1 and TRBJ2-5; 12 bases line up with TRBD2. Germline-derived CDR1 and CDR2 are SQVTM and ANQGSEA. V shed 4 bases and J 3 bases; nucleotides not matched to a gene: 6. This CDR3 has 15 residues. CDR3 amino acids: CSVALAGGQEETQYF. The CDR3 nucleotides are TGCAGCGTTGCCCTAGCGGGAGGGCAGGAAGAGACCCAGTACTTC. The full variable domain, its missing parts supplied by reference TRBV29-1 and TRBJ2-5, is SAVISQKPSRDICQRGTSLTIQCQVDSQVTMMFWYRQQPGQSLTLIATANQGSEATYESGFVIDKFPISRPNLTFSTLTVSNMSPEDSSIYLCSVALAGGQEETQYFGPGTRLLVL.

J is TRBJ2-3 and V is TRBV24-1, with a possible D match to TRBD1 (6 bases). V was shortened by 4 bases and J by 6 bases, with 22 bases between the two germline ends. This CDR3 is 17 amino acids long. Looked up from germline, CDR1 is KGHDR and CDR2 is SFDVKD. The CDR3 region is CATSDRDQGNGLDTQYF. In DNA form, the CDR3 reads TGTGCCACCAGTGACAGGGACCAGGGGAATGGATTGGATACGCAGTATTTT.

The V call is TRBV14, the J call TRBJ2-7, with D maybe TRBD1 (6 bases). This CDR3 is 16 amino acids long. Germline V gene lookup returns CDR1 SGHDN and CDR2 FVKESK. The ends were cut back, 4 bases at V and 1 base at J, with 17 bases in the middle. The CDR3 region is CASSPQAGDGSYEQYF. CDR3 nucleotide sequence: TGTGCCAGCAGCCCCCAGGCAGGGGATGGTTCCTACGAGCAGTACTTC.

This clonotype was picked up a small number of times. The chain links TRBV13 to TRBJ2-2; D is possibly TRBD1 (5 bases). CDR3 length: 13 residues. Per germline, CDR1 PRHDT and CDR2 FYEKMQ (reference sequence). V dropped 1 base and J dropped 6 bases, with 6 bases sitting between them. CDR3 coding DNA: TGTGCCAGCAGCTTAGTACAGGCCGGGGAGCTGTTTTTT. This translates into CASSLVQAGELFF.

The table lists this clonotype with a few counts. This sequence joins TRBV2 and TRBJ2-7; possible D gene TRBD2, 5 bases. Looked up from germline, CDR1 is SNHLY and CDR2 is FYNNEI. The CDR3 sequence is 16 residues long. V was shortened by 5 bases and J by 2 bases, with 19 bases between the two germline ends. The DNA of the CDR3 is TGTGCCAGCAGTCCCAGCGGAAGCGGTTTGGCCTACGAGCAGTACTTC. Protein: CASSPSGSGLAYEQYF.